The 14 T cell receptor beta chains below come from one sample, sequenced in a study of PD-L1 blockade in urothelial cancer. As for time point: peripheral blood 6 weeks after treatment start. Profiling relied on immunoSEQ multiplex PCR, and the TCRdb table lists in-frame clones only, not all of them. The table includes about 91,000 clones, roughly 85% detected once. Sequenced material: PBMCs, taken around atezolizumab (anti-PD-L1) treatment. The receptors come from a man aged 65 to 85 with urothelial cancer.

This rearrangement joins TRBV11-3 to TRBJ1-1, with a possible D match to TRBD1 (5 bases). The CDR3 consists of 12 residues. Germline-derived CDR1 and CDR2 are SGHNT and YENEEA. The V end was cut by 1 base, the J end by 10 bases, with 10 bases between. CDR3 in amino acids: CASSLGDSTAFF. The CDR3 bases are TGTGCCAGCAGCTTAGGTGACAGTACAGCTTTCTTT.

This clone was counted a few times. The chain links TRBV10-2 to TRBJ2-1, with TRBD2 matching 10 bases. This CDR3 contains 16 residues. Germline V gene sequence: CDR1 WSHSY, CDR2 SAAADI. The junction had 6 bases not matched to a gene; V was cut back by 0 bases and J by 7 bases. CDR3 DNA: TGCGCCAGCAGTGAGTCGTTAGCGGGGGGCGGAAATGAGCAGTTCTTC. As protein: CASSESLAGGGNEQFF.

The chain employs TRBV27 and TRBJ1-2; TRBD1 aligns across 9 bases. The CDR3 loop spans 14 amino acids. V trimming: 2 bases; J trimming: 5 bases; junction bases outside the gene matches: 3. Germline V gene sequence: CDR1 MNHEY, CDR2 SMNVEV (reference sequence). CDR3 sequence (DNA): TGTGCCAGCAGTTTAGTAGGACAGGGGTATGGCTACACCTTC. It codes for CASSLVGQGYGYTF.

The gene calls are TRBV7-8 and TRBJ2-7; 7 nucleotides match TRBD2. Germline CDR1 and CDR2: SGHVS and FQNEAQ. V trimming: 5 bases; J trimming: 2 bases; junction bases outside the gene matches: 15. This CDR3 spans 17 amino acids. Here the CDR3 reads CASSHSNRGRAAYEQYF. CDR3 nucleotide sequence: TGTGCCAGCAGCCACTCAAATCGGGGGAGGGCCGCCTACGAGCAGTACTTC.

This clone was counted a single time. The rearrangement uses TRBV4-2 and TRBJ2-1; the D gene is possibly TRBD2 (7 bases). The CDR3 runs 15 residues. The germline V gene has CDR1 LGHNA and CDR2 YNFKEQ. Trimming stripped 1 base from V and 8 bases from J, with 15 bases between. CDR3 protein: CASSQVATGGYEQFF. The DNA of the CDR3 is TGTGCCAGCAGCCAAGTAGCTACGGGGGGCTATGAGCAGTTCTTC.

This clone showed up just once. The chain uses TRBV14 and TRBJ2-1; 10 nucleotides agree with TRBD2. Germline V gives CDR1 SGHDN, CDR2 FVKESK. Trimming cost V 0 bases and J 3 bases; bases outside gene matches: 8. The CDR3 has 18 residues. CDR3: CASSQDRGSGGYYNEQFF. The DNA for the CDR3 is TGTGCCAGCAGCCAAGATCGGGGTAGCGGGGGGTACTACAATGAGCAGTTCTTC. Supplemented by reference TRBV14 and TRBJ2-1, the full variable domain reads EAGVTQFPSHSVIEKGQTVTLRCDPISGHDNLYWYRRVMGKEIKFLLHFVKESKQDESGMPNNRFLAERTGGTYSTLKVQPAELEDSGVYFCASSQDRGSGGYYNEQFFGPGTRLTVL.

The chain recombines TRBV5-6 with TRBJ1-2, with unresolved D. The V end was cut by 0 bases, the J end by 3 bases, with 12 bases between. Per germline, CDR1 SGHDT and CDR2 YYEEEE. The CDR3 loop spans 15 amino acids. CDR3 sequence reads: CASSLVSLEDYGYTF. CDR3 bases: TGTGCCAGCAGCTTGGTGTCGTTGGAGGACTATGGCTACACCTTC.

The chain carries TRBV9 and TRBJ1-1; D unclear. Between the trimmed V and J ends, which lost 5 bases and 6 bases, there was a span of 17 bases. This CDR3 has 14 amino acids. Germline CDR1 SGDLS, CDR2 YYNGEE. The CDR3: CASSLGSESPEAFF. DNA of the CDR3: TGTGCCAGCAGTCTCGGGTCAGAGAGCCCTGAAGCTTTCTTT. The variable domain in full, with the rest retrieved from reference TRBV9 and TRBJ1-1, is DSGVTQTPKHLITATGQRVTLRCSPRSGDLSVYWYQQSLDQGLQFLIQYYNGEERAKGNILERFSAQQFPDLHSELNLSSLELGDSALYFCASSLGSESPEAFFGQGTRLTVV.

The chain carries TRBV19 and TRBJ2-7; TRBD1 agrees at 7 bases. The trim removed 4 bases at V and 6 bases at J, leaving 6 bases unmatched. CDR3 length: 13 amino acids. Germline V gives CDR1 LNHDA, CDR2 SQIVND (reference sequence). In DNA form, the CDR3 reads TGTGCCAGTAGTAGAGACAGGGTGTCCGAGCAGTACTTC. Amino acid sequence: CASSRDRVSEQYF.

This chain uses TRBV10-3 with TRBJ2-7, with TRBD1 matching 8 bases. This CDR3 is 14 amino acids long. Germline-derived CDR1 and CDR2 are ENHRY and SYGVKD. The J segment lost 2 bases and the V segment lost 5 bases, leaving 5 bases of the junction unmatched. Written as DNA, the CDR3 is TGTGCCATCAGTCGGGGACAGGCCGCCTACGAGCAGTACTTC. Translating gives CAISRGQAAYEQYF.

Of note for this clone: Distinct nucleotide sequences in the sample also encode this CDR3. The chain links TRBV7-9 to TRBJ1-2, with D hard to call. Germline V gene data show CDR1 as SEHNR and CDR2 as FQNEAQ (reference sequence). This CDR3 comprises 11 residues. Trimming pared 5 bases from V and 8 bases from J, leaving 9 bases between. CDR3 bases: TGTGCCAGCAGCCTTAACGAGGGCTACACCTTC. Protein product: CASSLNEGYTF.

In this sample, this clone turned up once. The CDR3 sequence: CAISEGGQIHAPLHF. CDR3 DNA: TGTGCCATCAGTGAAGGGGGACAGATTCATGCACCCCTCCACTTT. The chain links TRBV10-3 to TRBJ1-6; TRBD1 matches at 7 bases. This CDR3 contains 15 residues. CDR1 is ENHRY, CDR2 SYGVKD, per germline. Trimming cost V 3 bases and J 11 bases; bases outside gene matches: 10.

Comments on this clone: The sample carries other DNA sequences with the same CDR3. The chain's CDR3 is CASSVGGREGEKLFF. CDR3 DNA: TGTGCCAGCAGCGTAGGAGGCAGGGAGGGAGAAAAACTGTTTTTT. V and J are TRBV9 and TRBJ1-4; TRBD1 might be the D (5 bases). This CDR3 is built from 15 residues. Germline lookup yields CDR1 SGDLS and CDR2 YYNGEE. V was cut by 0 bases and J by 8 bases, with 14 bases left in between.

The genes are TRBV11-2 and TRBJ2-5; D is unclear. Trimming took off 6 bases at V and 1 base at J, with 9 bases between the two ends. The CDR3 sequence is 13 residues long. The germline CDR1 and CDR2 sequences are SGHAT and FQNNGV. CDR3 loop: CASSMTIQETQYF. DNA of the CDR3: TGTGCCAGCAGTATGACAATCCAAGAGACCCAGTACTTC.